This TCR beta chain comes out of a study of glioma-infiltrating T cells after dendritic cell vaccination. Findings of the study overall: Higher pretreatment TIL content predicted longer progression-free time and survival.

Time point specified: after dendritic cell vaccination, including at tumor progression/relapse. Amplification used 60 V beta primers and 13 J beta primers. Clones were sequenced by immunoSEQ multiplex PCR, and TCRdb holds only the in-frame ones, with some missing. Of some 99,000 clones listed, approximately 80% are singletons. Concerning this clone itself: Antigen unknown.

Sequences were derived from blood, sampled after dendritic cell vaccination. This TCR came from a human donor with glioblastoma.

The CDR3 protein is CASTNSRPAGTGGLYEQYF. The CDR3 DNA sequence: TGTGCCAGCACCAACAGCCGCCCTGCCGGGACAGGGGGGCTCTACGAGCAGTACTTC. V and J are TRBV5-6 and TRBJ2-7; 11 bases are shared with TRBD1. Unmatched junction bases numbered 20, after V lost 6 bases and J lost 3 bases. Germline V CDR1 and CDR2: SGHDT, YYEEEE. The CDR3 runs 19 residues.